The next 5 T cell receptor beta chains were all read from a single sample in a study of cytomegalovirus exposure and HLA in healthy donors (TCRdb year 2017). Libraries were constructed by the immunoSEQ multiplex PCR assay. For the multiplex PCR, a mixture combining 60 forward primers for TCR Vbeta segments and 13 reverse primers for TCR Jbeta segments was used. TCRdb mirrors the immuneACCESS table, restricted to in-frame sequences. Some clones are absent from its copies; in checked studies, under half trace to an unresolved V gene, and the reason for the others is unknown. This sample is represented by some 200,000 clones; approximately 80% of them were singletons. 0.5% to 0.7% of the sample goes to the ten largest clones. The sample consisted of PBMCs. The receptors shown here come from a woman aged 40 to 50 in good health and CMV-seronegative.

The CDR3 here is CASSVRSGADNEQFF. The CDR3 bases are TGTGCCAGCAGCGTGAGGAGCGGGGCAGACAATGAGCAGTTCTTC. The V gene is TRBV9, the J gene TRBJ2-1; TRBD2 aligns across 7 bases. This CDR3 is built from 15 residues. V lost 2 bases to trimming and J lost 5 bases; unmatched junction nucleotides: 7. The germline V gene has CDR1 SGDLS and CDR2 YYNGEE.

The sample holds a few counts of this clone. V is TRBV5-4 and J is TRBJ2-7, with 9 bases lining up with TRBD1. The CDR3 is 13 residues long. Trimming removed 5 bases from V and 6 bases from J; junction bases left unmatched: 6. Germline lookup yields CDR1 SGHNT and CDR2 YYREEE (reference sequence). The CDR3 loop reads CASRFRDRAEQYF. The CDR3 DNA is TGTGCCAGCAGGTTCCGGGACAGGGCCGAGCAGTACTTC. Full variable domain (missing parts from reference TRBV5-4 and TRBJ2-7): ETGVTQSPTHLIKTRGQQVTLRCSSQSGHNTVSWYQQALGQGPQFIFQYYREEENGRGNFPPRFSGLQFPNYSSELNVNALELDDSALYLCASRFRDRAEQYFGPGTRLTVT.

The rearrangement links TRBV7-6 to TRBJ1-2; 7 nucleotides align to TRBD1. V lost 4 bases, J lost 4 bases, and 3 bases stayed unmatched. Per the germline V gene, CDR1 is SGHVS and CDR2 is FNYEAQ. The length of the CDR3 is 13 residues. The CDR3 DNA is TGTGCCAGCAGCTCGACAGGGTTCTATGGCTACACCTTC. Protein product: CASSSTGFYGYTF.

This clone has more than one count but fewer than ten. This chain joins TRBV29-1 and TRBJ2-7; a possible D gene is TRBD1 (5 bases). V lost 7 bases and J 2 bases, leaving 12 bases between the germline ends. Germline loops: CDR1 SQVTM, CDR2 ANQGSEA. The CDR3 has 12 amino acids. The CDR3 reads CSGQTGAYEQYF. The CDR3 bases are TGCAGCGGCCAAACAGGAGCCTACGAGCAGTACTTC.

The J gene is TRBJ1-1, the V gene TRBV19; no clear D gene. Trimming took off 4 bases at V and 0 bases at J, with 12 bases between the two ends. This CDR3 is built from 15 residues. From germline, CDR1 is LNHDA and CDR2 SQIVND (reference sequence). The CDR3: CASSKGVTLNTEAFF. For the CDR3, the DNA is TGTGCCAGTAGTAAAGGAGTGACCCTGAACACTGAAGCTTTCTTT.